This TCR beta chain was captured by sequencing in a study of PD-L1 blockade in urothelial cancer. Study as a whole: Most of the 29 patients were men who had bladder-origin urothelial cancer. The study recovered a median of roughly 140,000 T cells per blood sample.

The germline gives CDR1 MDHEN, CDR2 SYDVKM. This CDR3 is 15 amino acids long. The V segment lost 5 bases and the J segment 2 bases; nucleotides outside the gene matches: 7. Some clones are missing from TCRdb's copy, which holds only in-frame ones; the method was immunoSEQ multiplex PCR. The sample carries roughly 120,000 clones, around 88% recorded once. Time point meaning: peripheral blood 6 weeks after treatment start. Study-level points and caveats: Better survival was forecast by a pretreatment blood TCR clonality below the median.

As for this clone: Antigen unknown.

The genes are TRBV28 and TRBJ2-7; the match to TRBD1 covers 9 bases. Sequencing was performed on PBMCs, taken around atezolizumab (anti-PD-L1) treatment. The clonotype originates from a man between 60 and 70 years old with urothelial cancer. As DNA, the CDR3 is TGTGCCAGCAGTACCCTTGGGGACAGGGCCTACGAGCAGTACTTC. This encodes CASSTLGDRAYEQYF.